The following is a TCR beta chain sequence with its context. The source of the sample is a study of blood T cell repertoires in COVID-19. Study-wide background: Samples came from the United States, Italy and Spain, spanning acute and convalescent COVID-19. From T cells, B-cell-depleted T cells, or PBMCs came the material, which was cDNA or gDNA.

The Seattle site enrolled patients during active infection and followed them longitudinally. Profiling relied on immunoSEQ multiplex PCR, and the TCRdb table lists in-frame clones only, not all of them. The sample holds 81,000 or so clones, over 75% seen once. Germline CDR1 and CDR2: MNHNS and SASEGT. The ends were cut back, 1 base at V and 3 bases at J, with 8 bases in the middle. CDR3 size: 14 residues. The clonotype comes from a man in his fifties or sixties with COVID-19, enrolled during active disease. The gene calls are TRBV6-1 and TRBJ2-3, with D possibly being TRBD2 (5 bases). Material: peripheral blood. In nucleotides, the CDR3 is TGTGCCAGCAGTGAAGGAGCGGATACAGATACGCAGTATTTT. Translation gives CASSEGADTDTQYF.